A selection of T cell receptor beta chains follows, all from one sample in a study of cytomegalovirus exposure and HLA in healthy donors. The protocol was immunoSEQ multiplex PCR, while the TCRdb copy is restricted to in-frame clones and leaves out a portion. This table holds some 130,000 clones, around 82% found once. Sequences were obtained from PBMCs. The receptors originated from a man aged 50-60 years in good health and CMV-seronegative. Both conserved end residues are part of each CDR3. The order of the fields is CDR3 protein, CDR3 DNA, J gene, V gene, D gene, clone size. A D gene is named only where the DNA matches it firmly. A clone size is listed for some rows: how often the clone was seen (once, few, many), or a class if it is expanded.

CDR3 protein: CASSSQDSSGYTF
CDR3 DNA: TGTGCCAGCAGCTCGCAGGACAGTAGCGGCTACACCTTC
J gene: TRBJ1-2
V gene: TRBV7-9
D gene: NA
clone size: NA

CDR3 protein: CASSQAGGPQETQYF
CDR3 DNA: TGTGCCAGCAGCCAAGCGGGAGGGCCCCAAGAGACCCAGTACTTC
J gene: TRBJ2-5
V gene: TRBV5-4
D gene: TRBD2
clone size: NA

CDR3 protein: CASRRDSGSYNEQFF
CDR3 DNA: TGTGCCAGCAGAAGGGATAGCGGGAGCTACAATGAGCAGTTCTTC
J gene: TRBJ2-1
V gene: TRBV7-3
D gene: TRBD2
clone size: NA

CDR3 protein: CASSRRNTGELFF
CDR3 DNA: TGTGCCAGCAGTCGCAGGAACACCGGGGAGCTGTTTTTT
J gene: TRBJ2-2
V gene: TRBV28
D gene: NA
clone size: few

CDR3 protein: CSASGSGEQFF
CDR3 DNA: TGCAGTGCTAGCGGGAGCGGTGAGCAGTTCTTC
J gene: TRBJ2-1
V gene: TRBV20-1
D gene: NA
clone size: few

CDR3 protein: CASSRGLAYNEQFF
CDR3 DNA: TGTGCCAGCAGCAGGGGACTAGCCTACAATGAGCAGTTCTTC
J gene: TRBJ2-1
V gene: TRBV5-8
D gene: TRBD2
clone size: NA

CDR3 protein: CASSQGTRDTGELFF
CDR3 DNA: TGTGCCAGCAGCCAAGGGACTAGGGACACCGGGGAGCTGTTTTTT
J gene: TRBJ2-2
V gene: TRBV4-2
D gene: TRBD2
clone size: NA

CDR3 protein: CASSGVRGSYGYTF
CDR3 DNA: TGTGCCAGCAGTGGGGTCAGGGGGAGCTATGGCTACACCTTC
J gene: TRBJ1-2
V gene: TRBV2
D gene: TRBD1
clone size: NA

CDR3 protein: CASSLALGGADTQYF
CDR3 DNA: TGTGCCAGCAGCTTAGCGCTAGGGGGAGCAGATACGCAGTATTTT
J gene: TRBJ2-3
V gene: TRBV7-2
D gene: NA
clone size: NA

CDR3 protein: CASSLVGSRSDTQYF
CDR3 DNA: TGTGCCAGCAGTCTGGTGGGGAGCCGGTCAGATACGCAGTATTTT
J gene: TRBJ2-3
V gene: TRBV28
D gene: NA
clone size: NA

CDR3 protein: CASSPPGANQETQYF
CDR3 DNA: TGTGCCAGCTCACCACCGGGGGCAAACCAAGAGACCCAGTACTTC
J gene: TRBJ2-5
V gene: TRBV18
D gene: NA
clone size: NA

CDR3 protein: CASSPGLQEAQYF
CDR3 DNA: TGTGCCAGCAGTCCAGGGCTCCAAGAGGCCCAGTACTTC
J gene: TRBJ2-5
V gene: TRBV2
D gene: NA
clone size: NA

CDR3 protein: CASSYSDSPDEQFF
CDR3 DNA: TGTGCCAGCAGTTACTCGGACTCCCCGGATGAGCAGTTCTTC
J gene: TRBJ2-1
V gene: TRBV6-6
D gene: NA
clone size: NA

CDR3 protein: CASSAPGQGAYEQYF
CDR3 DNA: TGTGCCAGCAGTGCCCCGGGACAGGGTGCTTACGAGCAGTACTTC
J gene: TRBJ2-7
V gene: TRBV28
D gene: TRBD1
clone size: NA

CDR3 protein: CASRLVGRGQAYEQYF
CDR3 DNA: TGTGCAAGTCGCTTAGTTGGCAGGGGGCAGGCCTACGAGCAGTACTTC
J gene: TRBJ2-7
V gene: TRBV12-2
D gene: NA
clone size: NA

CDR3 protein: CAWSVLAGSTGELFF
CDR3 DNA: TGTGCCTGGAGTGTACTAGCGGGAAGCACCGGGGAGCTGTTTTTT
J gene: TRBJ2-2
V gene: TRBV30
D gene: TRBD2
clone size: NA

CDR3 protein: CASSDSGQVGTNEQFF
CDR3 DNA: TGTGCCAGCAGTGACTCCGGACAGGTAGGGACCAATGAGCAGTTCTTC
J gene: TRBJ2-1
V gene: TRBV25-1
D gene: TRBD1
clone size: NA

CDR3 protein: CASSASETGRHEAFF
CDR3 DNA: TGTGCCAGTAGTGCGAGTGAGACAGGCCGTCATGAAGCTTTCTTT
J gene: TRBJ1-1
V gene: TRBV19
D gene: NA
clone size: NA

CDR3 protein: CASSLGGFAGGTGELFF
CDR3 DNA: TGTGCCAGCAGCTTGGGAGGTTTTGCGGGAGGCACCGGGGAGCTGTTTTTT
J gene: TRBJ2-2
V gene: TRBV5-4
D gene: TRBD2
clone size: NA

CDR3 protein: CASSRYWTSGSLYEQYF
CDR3 DNA: TGTGCCAGCAGCCGATACTGGACTAGCGGGAGTCTCTACGAGCAGTACTTC
J gene: TRBJ2-7
V gene: TRBV7-2
D gene: TRBD2
clone size: NA

CDR3 protein: CASSELSRGNIGELFF
CDR3 DNA: TGTGCCAGCAGTGAACTAAGCAGGGGAAATATCGGGGAGCTGTTTTTT
J gene: TRBJ2-2
V gene: TRBV6-1
D gene: NA
clone size: NA

CDR3 protein: CASSDGDRAYNEQFF
CDR3 DNA: TGTGCCAGTAGTGATGGGGACAGGGCCTACAATGAGCAGTTCTTC
J gene: TRBJ2-1
V gene: TRBV19
D gene: TRBD1
clone size: NA

CDR3 protein: CASSLDPGNQPQHF
CDR3 DNA: TGTGCCAGCAGCTTAGATCCGGGCAATCAGCCCCAGCATTTT
J gene: TRBJ1-5
V gene: TRBV11-2
D gene: NA
clone size: NA

CDR3 protein: CASSAANRGYTEAFF
CDR3 DNA: TGTGCCAGCAGCGCCGCAAACAGGGGGTACACTGAAGCTTTCTTT
J gene: TRBJ1-1
V gene: TRBV6-1
D gene: TRBD1
clone size: NA

CDR3 protein: CASSPGQGRTDTQYF
CDR3 DNA: TGTGCCAGCTCACCGGGACAGGGAAGGACAGATACGCAGTATTTT
J gene: TRBJ2-3
V gene: TRBV18
D gene: TRBD1
clone size: once

CDR3 protein: CASSYSEGYQPQHF
CDR3 DNA: TGTGCCAGCAGTTACTCGGAGGGTTACCAGCCCCAGCATTTT
J gene: TRBJ1-5
V gene: TRBV6-5
D gene: NA
clone size: NA

CDR3 protein: CASSSNRGYDNEQFF
CDR3 DNA: TGTGCCAGCAGCTCCAACAGGGGGTACGACAATGAGCAGTTCTTC
J gene: TRBJ2-1
V gene: TRBV7-9
D gene: TRBD1
clone size: NA